The entry below gives a single T cell receptor beta chain sequence along with its context. The specificity of this receptor is unknown. No much larger clone exists at a distance of one base, and base qualities are not known. The CDR3 measures 17 amino acids from cysteine to phenylalanine. CDR3 DNA only is kept here, 51 bases in frame from base 1. Looking up the germline V gene yields CDR1 MDHEN and CDR2 SYDVKM. Deletion took 1 base off V and 6 bases off J, with a span of 21 bases between the germline ends. The data were obtained in a study of T cell responses to AZD1222 COVID-19 vaccine (dated by TCRdb to the early 2020s). With regard to the full study: AZD1222 recipients with second doses at about 4 weeks or about 12 weeks were pooled, because spike-specific TCR depth and breadth did not differ between schedules. A total of around 240 trial participants underwent TCR sequencing, of whom 200 to 220 received two doses of AZD1222 and about 25 received two doses of the MenACWY control vaccine. Enrollment into the trials was organized by age into subgroups of 18-55, 56-69 and 70-plus years, and those subgroups contained roughly 150, 30 and 60 TCR-sequenced participants, respectively.

The CDR3 regions of human TCRbeta chains were subjected to immunosequencing. Turning to the authors' computational methods: Repertoire TCRs were checked for matches against a reference library of SARS-CoV-2-specific TCRs that had been generated using the MIRA antigen-specificity platform. Breadth was defined as the fraction of unique TCRs that were SARS-CoV-2-associated. Depth was defined as the fraction of total T cells that were SARS-CoV-2-associated. Using the MIRA data, each spike-specific TCR was assigned both to the spike region to which the TCR was reactive and to a CD4 or CD8 class. Log10-transformed breadth and depth values were compared by one-way ANOVA with Sidak's multiple comparisons tests. In its TCRdb copy, this immuneACCESS table keeps in-frame sequences only and misses some clones. Where compared with another copy, unresolved V genes explain less than half of these, and the others have no known cause. V and J calls and clone size are those listed in that table; D and trimming were worked out from the DNA. The sample yields approximately 110,000 clones; roughly 91% were counted once. Jointly, the top ten make up less than 9.5% of the sample.

What the research found in general, with its limitations: Conclusions about previously exposed vaccinees were limited because only a handful of AZD1222 recipients were SARS-CoV-2 seropositive at baseline. The whole spike protein was spanned by vaccine-associated CD4 TCRs, and dominant responses were seen in regions 160-218 and 743-854. Epitopes outside the regions mutated in the B.1.351 and B.1.1.7 variants were reportedly recognized by nearly half of the unique spike-specific TCRs. After two AZD1222 doses, both the breadth and the depth of spike-specific TCRs were significantly higher than at day 0 and than in MenACWY recipients. The 56-69-year group was small, and its depth increase did not reach significance, likely because of low power. Because no day 14 peak-response samples were available, the repertoires could be characterized only after the peak T cell response. Participants were mostly white British and included more females than males, and it was suggested by the authors that clonal diversity may have been underestimated.

The time point label on this specimen signifies: baseline before first vaccination. The vaccinee samples were drawn from two UK trials, COV001 and COV002, one of which was a single-blind randomized controlled phase 2/3 trial testing AZD1222 (ChAdOx1 nCoV-19) in healthy adults. For TCRbeta chain sequencing, PBMC samples from trial participants were taken at day 0 and at day 28 after the second dose. Recombination connected TRBV28 to TRBJ2-5, with a weak D call of TRBD1 (6 bases match). Source: peripheral blood, taken on day 0 of AZD1222 vaccination. The TCR comes from an adult in good health. The encoded CDR3 is CASSLSFQGTTVKTQYF. The sequenced DNA: TGTGCCAGCAGTTTATCTTTTCAGGGGACGACTGTTAAGACCCAGTACTTC.